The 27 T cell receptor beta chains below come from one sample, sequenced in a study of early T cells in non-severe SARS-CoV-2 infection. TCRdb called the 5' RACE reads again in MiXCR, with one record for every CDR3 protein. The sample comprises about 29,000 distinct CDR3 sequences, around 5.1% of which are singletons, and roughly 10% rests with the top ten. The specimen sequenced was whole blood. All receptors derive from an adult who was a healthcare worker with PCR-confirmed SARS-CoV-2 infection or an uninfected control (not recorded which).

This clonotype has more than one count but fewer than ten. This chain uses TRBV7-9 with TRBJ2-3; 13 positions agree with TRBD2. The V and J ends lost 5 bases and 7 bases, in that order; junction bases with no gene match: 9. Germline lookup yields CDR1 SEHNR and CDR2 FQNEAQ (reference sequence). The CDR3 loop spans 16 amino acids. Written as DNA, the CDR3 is TGTGCCAGCAGCACGGGACTAGCGGGAAGGTTGAATACGCAGTATTTT. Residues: CASSTGLAGRLNTQYF.

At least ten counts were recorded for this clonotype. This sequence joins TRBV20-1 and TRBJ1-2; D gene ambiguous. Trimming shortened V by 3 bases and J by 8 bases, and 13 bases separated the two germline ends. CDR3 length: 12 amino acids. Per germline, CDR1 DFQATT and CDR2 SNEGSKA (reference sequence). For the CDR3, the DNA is TGCAGTGCTAGGGATCCAGCATGGGGCTACACCTTC. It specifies CSARDPAWGYTF.

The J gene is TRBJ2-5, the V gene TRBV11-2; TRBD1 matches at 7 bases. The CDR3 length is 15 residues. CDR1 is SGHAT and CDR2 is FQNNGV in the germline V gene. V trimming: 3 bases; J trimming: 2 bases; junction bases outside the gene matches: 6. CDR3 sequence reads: CASSFFPGQQETQYF. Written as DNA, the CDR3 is TGTGCCAGCAGCTTTTTTCCGGGACAGCAAGAGACCCAGTACTTC.

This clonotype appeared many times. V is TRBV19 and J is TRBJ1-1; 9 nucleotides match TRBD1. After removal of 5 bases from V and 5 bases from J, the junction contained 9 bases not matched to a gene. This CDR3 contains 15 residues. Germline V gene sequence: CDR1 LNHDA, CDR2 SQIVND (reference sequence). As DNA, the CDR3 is TGTGCCAGTAGTCCTATGACAGGGGGGGGTACTGAAGCTTTCTTT. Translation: CASSPMTGGGTEAFF.

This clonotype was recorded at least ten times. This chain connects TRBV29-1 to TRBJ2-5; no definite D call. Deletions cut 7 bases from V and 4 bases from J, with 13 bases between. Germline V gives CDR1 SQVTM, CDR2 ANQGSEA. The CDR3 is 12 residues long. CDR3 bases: TGCAGCGGTGGCTCAGTACGAGAGACCCAGTACTTC. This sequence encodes CSGGSVRETQYF.

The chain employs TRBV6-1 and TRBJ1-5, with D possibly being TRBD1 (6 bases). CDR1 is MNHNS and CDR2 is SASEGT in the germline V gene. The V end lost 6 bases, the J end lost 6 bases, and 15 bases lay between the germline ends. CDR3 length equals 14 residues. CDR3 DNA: TGTGCCAGCAGCCTGGGACAAGGGAGTCAGCCCCAGCATTTT. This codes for CASSLGQGSQPQHF.

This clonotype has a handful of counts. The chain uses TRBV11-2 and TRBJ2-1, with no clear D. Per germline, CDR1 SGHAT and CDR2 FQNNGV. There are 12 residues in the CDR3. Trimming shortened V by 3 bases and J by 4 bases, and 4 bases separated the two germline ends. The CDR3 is CASSFSYNEQFF. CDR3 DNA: TGTGCCAGCAGCTTCAGTTACAATGAGCAGTTCTTC.

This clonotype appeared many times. In DNA, the CDR3 is TGTGCCAGCAGTACGGGACAGCCAAACACTGAAGCTTTCTTT. This gives the protein CASSTGQPNTEAFF. The V call is TRBV2, the J call TRBJ1-1, with TRBD1 matching over 7 bases. This CDR3 is 14 amino acids long. Germline values: CDR1 SNHLY, CDR2 FYNNEI. V shed 5 bases, J shed 2 bases, and the junction held 5 bases outside the gene matches.

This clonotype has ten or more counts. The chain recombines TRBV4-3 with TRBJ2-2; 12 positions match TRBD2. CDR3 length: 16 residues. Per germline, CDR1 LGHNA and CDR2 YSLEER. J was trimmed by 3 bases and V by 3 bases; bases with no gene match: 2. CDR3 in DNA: TGCGCCAGCAGCCAGAGACTAGCGGGAGACACCGGGGAGCTGTTTTTT. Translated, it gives CASSQRLAGDTGELFF.

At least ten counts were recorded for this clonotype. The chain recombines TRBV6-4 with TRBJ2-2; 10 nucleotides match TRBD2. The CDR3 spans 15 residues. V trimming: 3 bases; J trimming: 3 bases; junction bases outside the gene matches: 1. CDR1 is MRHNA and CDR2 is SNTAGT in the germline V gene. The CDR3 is CASSEAGGHTGELFF. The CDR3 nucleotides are TGTGCCAGCAGTGAAGCGGGGGGGCACACCGGGGAGCTGTTTTTT.

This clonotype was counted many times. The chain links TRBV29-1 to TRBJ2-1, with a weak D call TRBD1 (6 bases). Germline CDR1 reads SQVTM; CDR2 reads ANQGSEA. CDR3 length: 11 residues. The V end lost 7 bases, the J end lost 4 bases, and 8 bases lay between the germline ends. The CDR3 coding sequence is TGCAGCGGACAGGTTTACAATGAGCAGTTCTTC. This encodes CSGQVYNEQFF.

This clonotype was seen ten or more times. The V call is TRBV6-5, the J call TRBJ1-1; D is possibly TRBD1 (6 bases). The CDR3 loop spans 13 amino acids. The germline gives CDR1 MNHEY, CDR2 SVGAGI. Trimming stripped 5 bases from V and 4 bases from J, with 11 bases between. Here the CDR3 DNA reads TGTGCCAGCAGTAAGGGGACATTCACTGAAGCTTTCTTT. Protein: CASSKGTFTEAFF.

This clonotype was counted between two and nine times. The CDR3 region has the DNA TGCAGCGTTGTGACTCATATCACAGATACGCAGTATTTT. This codes for CSVVTHITDTQYF. V is TRBV29-1 and J is TRBJ2-3; D is unresolved. The CDR3 sequence is 13 residues long. Trimming left V 4 bases short and J 2 bases short, with 10 bases between. CDR1 and CDR2 (germline): SQVTM, ANQGSEA.

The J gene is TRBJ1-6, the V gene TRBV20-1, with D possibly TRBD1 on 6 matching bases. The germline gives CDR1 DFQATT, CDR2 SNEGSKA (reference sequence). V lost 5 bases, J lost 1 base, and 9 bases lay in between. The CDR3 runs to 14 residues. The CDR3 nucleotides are TGCAGTGCTGGAGGGGGTTCCTATAATTCACCCCTCCACTTT. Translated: CSAGGGSYNSPLHF.

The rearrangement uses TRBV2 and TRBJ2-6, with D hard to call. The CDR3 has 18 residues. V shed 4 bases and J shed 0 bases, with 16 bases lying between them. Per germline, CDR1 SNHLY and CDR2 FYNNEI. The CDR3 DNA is TGTGCCAGCAGTGCTGACCCGACCCTTCACTCTGGGGCCAACGTCCTGACTTTC. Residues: CASSADPTLHSGANVLTF.

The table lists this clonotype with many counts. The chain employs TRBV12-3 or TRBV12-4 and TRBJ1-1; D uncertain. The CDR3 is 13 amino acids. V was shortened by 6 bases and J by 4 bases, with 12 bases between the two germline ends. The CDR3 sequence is CASSPSRATEAFF. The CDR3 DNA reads TGTGCCAGCAGCCCTAGTAGGGCCACTGAAGCTTTCTTT.

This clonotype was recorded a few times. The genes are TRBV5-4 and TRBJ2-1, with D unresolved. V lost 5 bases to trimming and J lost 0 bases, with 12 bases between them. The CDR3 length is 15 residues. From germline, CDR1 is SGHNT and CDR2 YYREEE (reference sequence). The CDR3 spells CASSRPLGSYNEQFF. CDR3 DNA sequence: TGTGCCAGCAGTCGACCTCTGGGCTCCTACAATGAGCAGTTCTTC. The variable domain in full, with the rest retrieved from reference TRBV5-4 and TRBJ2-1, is ETGVTQSPTHLIKTRGQQVTLRCSSQSGHNTVSWYQQALGQGPQFIFQYYREEENGRGNFPPRFSGLQFPNYSSELNVNALELDDSALYLCASSRPLGSYNEQFFGPGTRLTVL.

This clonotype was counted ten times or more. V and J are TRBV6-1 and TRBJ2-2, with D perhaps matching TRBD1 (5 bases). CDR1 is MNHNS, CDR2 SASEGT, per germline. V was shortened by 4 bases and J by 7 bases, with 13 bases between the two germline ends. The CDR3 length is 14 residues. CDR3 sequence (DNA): TGTGCCAGCAGTGGCCTTAGGGGCGACGGGGAGCTGTTTTTT. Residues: CASSGLRGDGELFF.

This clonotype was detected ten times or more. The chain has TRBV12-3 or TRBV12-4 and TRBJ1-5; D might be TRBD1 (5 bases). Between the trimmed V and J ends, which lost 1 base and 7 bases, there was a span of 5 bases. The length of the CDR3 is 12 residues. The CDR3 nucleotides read TGTGCCAGCAGTTTAGAGGGGCAGCCCCAGCATTTT. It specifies CASSLEGQPQHF.

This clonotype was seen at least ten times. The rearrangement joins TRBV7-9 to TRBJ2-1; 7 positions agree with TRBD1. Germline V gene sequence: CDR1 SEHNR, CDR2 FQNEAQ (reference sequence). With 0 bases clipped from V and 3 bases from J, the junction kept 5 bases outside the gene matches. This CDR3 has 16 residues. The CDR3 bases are TGTGCCAGCAGCTTAGCAGGGGGCGACGTCTACAATGAGCAGTTCTTC. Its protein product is CASSLAGGDVYNEQFF.

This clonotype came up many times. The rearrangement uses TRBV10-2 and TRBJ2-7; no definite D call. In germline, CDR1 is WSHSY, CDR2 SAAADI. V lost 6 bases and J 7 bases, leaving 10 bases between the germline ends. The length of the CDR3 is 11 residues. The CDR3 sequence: CASSRSLEQYF. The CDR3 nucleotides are TGCGCCAGCAGCCGGTCTCTGGAGCAGTACTTC.

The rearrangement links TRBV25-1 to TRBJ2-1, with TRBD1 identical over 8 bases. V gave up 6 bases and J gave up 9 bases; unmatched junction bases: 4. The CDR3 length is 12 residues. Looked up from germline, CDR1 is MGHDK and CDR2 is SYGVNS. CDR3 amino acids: CASRGTGIEQFF. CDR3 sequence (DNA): TGTGCCAGCAGGGGGACAGGAATTGAGCAGTTCTTC.

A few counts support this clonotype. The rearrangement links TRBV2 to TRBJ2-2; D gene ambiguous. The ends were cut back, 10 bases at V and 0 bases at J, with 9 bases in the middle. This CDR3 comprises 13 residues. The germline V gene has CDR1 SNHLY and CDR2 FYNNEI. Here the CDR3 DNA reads TGTGCCACGGAGCAGTCGAACACCGGGGAGCTGTTTTTT. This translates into CATEQSNTGELFF. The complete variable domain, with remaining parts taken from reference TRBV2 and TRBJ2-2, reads EPEVTQTPSHQVTQMGQEVILRCVPISNHLYFYWYRQILGQKVEFLVSFYNNEISEKSEIFDDQFSVERPDGSNFTLKIRSTKLEDSAMYFCATEQSNTGELFFGEGSRLTVL.

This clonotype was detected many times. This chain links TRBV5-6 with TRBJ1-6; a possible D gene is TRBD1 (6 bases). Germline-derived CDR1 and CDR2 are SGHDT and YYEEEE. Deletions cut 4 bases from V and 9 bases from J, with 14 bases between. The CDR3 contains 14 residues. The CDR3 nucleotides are TGTGCCAGCAGCAACCGGGACAACGGTTCACCCCTCCACTTT. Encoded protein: CASSNRDNGSPLHF.

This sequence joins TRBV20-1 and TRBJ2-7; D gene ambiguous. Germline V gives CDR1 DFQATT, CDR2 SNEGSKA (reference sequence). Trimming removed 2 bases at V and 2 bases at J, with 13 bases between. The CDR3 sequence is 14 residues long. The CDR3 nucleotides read TGCAGTGCTAGACAGGACCGGGTCCCCTACGAGCAGTACTTC. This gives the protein CSARQDRVPYEQYF.

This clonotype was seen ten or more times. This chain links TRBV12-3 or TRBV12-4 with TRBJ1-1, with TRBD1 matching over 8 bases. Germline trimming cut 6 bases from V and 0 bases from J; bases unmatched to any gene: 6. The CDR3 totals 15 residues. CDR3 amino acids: CASRDTGGMNTEAFF. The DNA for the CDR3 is TGTGCCAGCAGGGACACAGGGGGGATGAACACTGAAGCTTTCTTT.

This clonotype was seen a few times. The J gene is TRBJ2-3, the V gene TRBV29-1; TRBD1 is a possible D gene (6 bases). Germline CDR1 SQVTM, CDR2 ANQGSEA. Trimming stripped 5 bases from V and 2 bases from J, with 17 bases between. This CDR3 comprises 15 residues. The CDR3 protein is CSVTPPDSHTDTQYF. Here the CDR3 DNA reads TGCAGCGTTACCCCCCCGGACAGCCACACAGATACGCAGTATTTT.